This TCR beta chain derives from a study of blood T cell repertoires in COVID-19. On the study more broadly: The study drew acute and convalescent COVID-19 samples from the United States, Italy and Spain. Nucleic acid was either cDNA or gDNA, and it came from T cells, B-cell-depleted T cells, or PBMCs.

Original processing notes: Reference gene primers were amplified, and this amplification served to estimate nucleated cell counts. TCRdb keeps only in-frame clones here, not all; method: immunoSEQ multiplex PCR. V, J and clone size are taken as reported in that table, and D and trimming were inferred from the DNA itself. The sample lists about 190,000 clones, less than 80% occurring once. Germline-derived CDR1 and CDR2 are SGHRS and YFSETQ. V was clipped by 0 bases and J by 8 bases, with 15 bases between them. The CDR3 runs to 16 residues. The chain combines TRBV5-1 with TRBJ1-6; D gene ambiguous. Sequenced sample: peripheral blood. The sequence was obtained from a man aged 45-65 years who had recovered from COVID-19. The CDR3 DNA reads TGCGCCAGCAGCTTGGGGGCAAGTGGCGTCGATTCACCCCTCCACTTT. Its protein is CASSLGASGVDSPLHF.